These 22 T cell receptor beta chains originate from one sample sequenced in a study of T-cell reconstitution after alpha-beta-depleted transplantation in children (dated by TCRdb to 2016 to 2018). The treatment or condition label for this specimen denotes: allogeneic hematopoietic cell transplantation with graft depleted of TCRalphabeta T cells and CD19 B cells. The library relied on PCR. Sequencing took place on an Illumina HiSeq 2500. Molecular barcoding was employed in the preparation of TCR libraries, with unique molecular identifiers being used to normalize TCRbeta repertoire quantification. The raw public data were reprocessed by TCRdb itself: fastp quality trimming at Q25, MiXCR clonotype calling, in-frame beta chains only. Rows are unified per CDR3 protein, each entry keeping the most common DNA and genes. The sample table records fewer than 350,000 distinct CDR3 sequences; about a tenth of these occur just once. Of the sample, less than 9% is held by the ten largest clones.

This sample comprised PBMCs, obtained before TCRalphabeta/CD19-depleted stem cell transplant. The receptor source for this set is a boy under two years old with acute myeloid leukemia, due to receive a stem cell transplant.

This clonotype has ten or more counts. The rearrangement joins TRBV12-3 or TRBV12-4 to TRBJ2-1; D is undetermined. V lost 4 bases, J lost 7 bases, and 8 bases lay in between. The CDR3 extends over 12 amino acids. The CDR3 DNA reads TGTGCCAGCAGTTACGGGTGGAATGAGCAGTTCTTC. It specifies CASSYGWNEQFF.

This clonotype was recorded at least ten times. CDR3 nucleotides: TGTGCCAGCAGTGAACGAGACAGATACACAGATACGCAGTATTTT. Translating it yields CASSERDRYTDTQYF. This chain links TRBV2 with TRBJ2-3, with TRBD1 as a possible D gene (5 bases). The CDR3 is 15 residues long. From germline, CDR1 is SNHLY and CDR2 FYNNEI. Deletions cut 2 bases from V and 2 bases from J, with 11 bases between.

This clonotype has at least ten counts. This rearrangement joins TRBV5-5 to TRBJ1-2; possibly TRBD1 for D (6 bases). Trimming removed 1 base at V and 4 bases at J, with 14 bases between. Germline CDR1 reads SGHKS; CDR2 reads YYEKEE (reference sequence). This CDR3 region has 15 residues. CDR3 bases: TGTGCCAGCAGCTTGCGTTGGCAGGGGACCTATGGCTACACCTTC. Amino acid sequence: CASSLRWQGTYGYTF. The variable domain in full, with the rest retrieved from reference TRBV5-5 and TRBJ1-2, is DAGVTQSPTHLIKTRGQQVTLRCSPISGHKSVSWYQQVLGQGPQFIFQYYEKEERGRGNFPDRFSARQFPNYSSELNVNALLLGDSALYLCASSLRWQGTYGYTFGSGTRLTVV.

This clonotype was counted at least ten times. The J gene is TRBJ1-5, the V gene TRBV5-1, with D possibly matching TRBD1 (6 bases). With 0 bases removed from V and 7 bases from J, the gap between germline ends came to 11 bases. Germline-derived CDR1 and CDR2 are SGHRS and YFSETQ. This CDR3 has 14 amino acids. The CDR3 nucleotides are TGCGCCAGCAGCTTGGAACAGGGAGGGCAGCCCCAGCATTTT. It translates to CASSLEQGGQPQHF. Variable domain in full (rest from reference TRBV5-1 and TRBJ1-5): KAGVTQTPRYLIKTRGQQVTLSCSPISGHRSVSWYQQTPGQGLQFLFEYFSETQRNKGNFPGRFSGRQFSNSRSEMNVSTLELGDSALYLCASSLEQGGQPQHFGDGTRLSIL.

This clonotype has just a few counts. V and J are TRBV7-9 and TRBJ2-1, with TRBD2 matching 8 bases. J lost 0 bases, V lost 8 bases, and 9 bases had no gene match. The germline V gene encodes CDR1 SEHNR and CDR2 FQNEAQ (reference sequence). The CDR3 is made up of 16 amino acids. The CDR3 loop is CASSIAGRSSYNEQFF. The DNA of the CDR3 is TGTGCCAGCTCCATAGCGGGGAGAAGCTCCTACAATGAGCAGTTCTTC.

As regards this clonotype: A much larger clone is a single base away; this may be a read error. This chain connects TRBV7-9 to TRBJ2-7, with D possibly matching TRBD1 (6 bases). The CDR3 runs to 14 residues. Per the germline V gene, CDR1 is SEHNR and CDR2 is FQNEAQ (reference sequence). Trimming left V 4 bases short and J 2 bases short, with 12 bases between. DNA for the CDR3: TGTGCCAGCAGCTGGGTTGGGGACACCTACGAGCAGTACTTC. It specifies CASSWVGDTYEQYF. The full variable domain, rest sourced from reference TRBV7-9 and TRBJ2-7, is DTGVSQNPRHKITKRGQNVTFRCDPISEHNRLYWYRQTLGQGPEFLTYFQNEAQLEKSRLLSDRFSAERPKGSFSTLEIQRTEQGDSAMYLCASSWVGDTYEQYFGPGTRLTVT.

This chain uses TRBV5-6 with TRBJ1-2; TRBD1 might be the D (5 bases). Germline assignment: CDR1 SGHDT and CDR2 YYEEEE. The length of the CDR3 is 14 residues. V was cut by 0 bases and J by 3 bases, with 9 bases left in between. The chain's CDR3 is CASSLGGQDYGYTF. In nucleotides, the CDR3 is TGTGCCAGCAGCTTGGGGGGCCAAGACTATGGCTACACCTTC.

This clonotype was found many times. The chain couples TRBV3-1 to TRBJ2-6; D is ambiguous. The CDR3 loop spans 15 amino acids. Germline loops: CDR1 LGHDT, CDR2 YNNKEL (reference sequence). The germline V and J ends were trimmed by 1 base and 2 bases, with 6 bases remaining between them. DNA of the CDR3: TGTGCCAGCAGCCAAGGAGGCGCTGGGGCCAACGTCCTGACTTTC. Amino acids: CASSQGGAGANVLTF.

V usage is TRBV20-1 and J usage is TRBJ2-1; TRBD2 aligns across 11 bases. From germline, CDR1 is DFQATT and CDR2 SNEGSKA (reference sequence). The CDR3 totals 15 residues. Losses at the gene ends were 5 bases for V and 4 bases for J; bases not matched to a gene: 7. The CDR3 nucleotides read TGCAGTGCTCCCGGGACTAGCGGAGAGTACAATGAGCAGTTCTTC. It translates to CSAPGTSGEYNEQFF.

This clonotype has ten or more counts. The chain employs TRBV5-1 and TRBJ1-5; D is perhaps TRBD1 (6 bases). Trimming removed 4 bases from V and 4 bases from J, with 9 bases in between. Germline V gene data show CDR1 as SGHRS and CDR2 as YFSETQ. The CDR3 length is 13 residues. The CDR3 spells CASSPGENQPQHF. CDR3 in DNA: TGCGCCAGCAGCCCAGGGGAAAATCAGCCCCAGCATTTT.

This clonotype has a count of ten or more. The chain combines TRBV7-2 with TRBJ1-1; D gene ambiguous. This CDR3 contains 11 residues. Germline-derived CDR1 and CDR2 are SGHTA and FQGNSA. Deletions cut 4 bases from V and 11 bases from J, with 11 bases between. The CDR3 DNA follows: TGTGCCAGCAGCTCCGGCCTAGGTGCTTTCTTT. Translated, it gives CASSSGLGAFF.

In this sample, this clonotype turned up many times. This sequence joins TRBV5-1 and TRBJ2-5; 12 nucleotides agree with TRBD2. The J segment lost 3 bases and the V segment lost 4 bases, leaving 7 bases of the junction unmatched. Germline V gene sequence: CDR1 SGHRS, CDR2 YFSETQ. CDR3 length equals 16 residues. The CDR3 DNA follows: TGCGCCAGCAGCCCCCGTCGACTAGCGGGAGAAGAGACCCAGTACTTC. Translated: CASSPRRLAGEETQYF.

V and J are TRBV5-1 and TRBJ2-3, with 13 bases fitting TRBD2. V trimming: 0 bases; J trimming: 4 bases; junction bases outside the gene matches: 11. CDR1 and CDR2 from the germline V gene are SGHRS and YFSETQ. This CDR3 comprises 19 residues. CDR3 nucleotide sequence: TGCGCCAGCAGCTTGGCCGGGACTAGCGGGGCCCGCCAGCCAGATACGCAGTATTTT. Translating gives CASSLAGTSGARQPDTQYF.

This clonotype was recorded at least ten times. V gene TRBV4-3 combines with J gene TRBJ1-1; D is uncertain. Germline lookup yields CDR1 LGHNA and CDR2 YSLEER. The CDR3 has 14 amino acids. Trimming left V 0 bases short and J 3 bases short, with 8 bases between. The CDR3 DNA follows: TGCGCCAGCAGCCAAGATATAGGGTACACTGAAGCTTTCTTT. This translates into CASSQDIGYTEAFF.

This clonotype was picked up many times. The chain joins TRBV12-3 or TRBV12-4 to TRBJ2-7; perhaps TRBD2 as D (7 bases). The length of the CDR3 is 15 residues. The ends were cut back, 7 bases at V and 0 bases at J, with 16 bases in the middle. For the CDR3, the DNA is TGTGCCAGCAAAAAAGCGGGACACCTCTCCTACGAGCAGTACTTC. Its translation is CASKKAGHLSYEQYF.

This clonotype occurred many times. The chain couples TRBV6-1 to TRBJ2-7; D perhaps matches TRBD1 (5 bases). V gave up 2 bases and J gave up 0 bases, with 11 bases separating them. The CDR3 spans 15 residues. The V gene's germline CDR1 is MNHNS and CDR2 SASEGT. The CDR3 loop is CASSEQLDNSYEQYF. The CDR3 DNA reads TGTGCCAGCAGTGAACAGTTGGACAACTCCTACGAGCAGTACTTC.

This chain connects TRBV7-2 to TRBJ1-2; the D is unclear. The V gene's germline CDR1 is SGHTA and CDR2 FQGNSA. The CDR3 loop spans 13 amino acids. Trimming shortened V by 1 base and J by 12 bases, and 15 bases separated the two germline ends. For the CDR3, the DNA is TGTGCCAGCAGCTTAGATATGCGGCCTTCGGACACCTTC. Amino acid sequence: CASSLDMRPSDTF.

This clonotype appeared many times. The CDR3 region has the DNA TGTGCCATCAGTGAGCCGTGGACCACAGATACGCAGTATTTT. This translates into CAISEPWTTDTQYF. The chain joins TRBV10-3 to TRBJ2-3; D unclear. V was cut by 2 bases and J by 2 bases, with 8 bases left in between. Germline V lookup: CDR1 ENHRY, CDR2 SYGVKD. The CDR3 extends over 14 amino acids.

This clonotype has at least ten counts. The rearrangement links TRBV7-3 to TRBJ2-1; perhaps TRBD2 as D (5 bases). Germline V gives CDR1 SGHTA, CDR2 FQGTGA. This CDR3 comprises 15 residues. V shed 5 bases and J shed 3 bases, with 14 bases lying between them. The CDR3 protein is CASSPLDSYYNEQFF. The CDR3 region has the DNA TGTGCCAGCAGCCCCCTGGACTCTTACTACAATGAGCAGTTCTTC.

This clonotype was counted only a few times. As DNA, the CDR3 is TGTGCCAGCAGTTCCCCGGGGGCTCATTCTAACTATGGCTACACCTTC. It encodes CASSSPGAHSNYGYTF. The chain is built from TRBV12-3 or TRBV12-4 and TRBJ1-2, with D maybe TRBD1 (6 bases). The CDR3 loop spans 16 amino acids. Trimming shortened V by 4 bases and J by 0 bases, and 15 bases separated the two germline ends.

This clonotype was counted ten times or more. The chain links TRBV5-1 to TRBJ1-6; D is perhaps TRBD1 (5 bases). Germline loops: CDR1 SGHRS, CDR2 YFSETQ. The CDR3 sequence is 15 residues long. V lost 3 bases to trimming and J lost 5 bases, with 12 bases between them. CDR3 bases: TGCGCCAGCAGCTCCCTCGGGACTCATAATTCACCCCTCCACTTT. The encoded protein is CASSSLGTHNSPLHF. Together with reference TRBV5-1 and TRBJ1-6, the CDR3 gives the full variable domain: KAGVTQTPRYLIKTRGQQVTLSCSPISGHRSVSWYQQTPGQGLQFLFEYFSETQRNKGNFPGRFSGRQFSNSRSEMNVSTLELGDSALYLCASSSLGTHNSPLHFGNGTRLTVT.

The gene calls are TRBV12-3 or TRBV12-4 and TRBJ2-2; D unclear. CDR3 length equals 13 residues. The V end was cut by 5 bases, the J end by 5 bases, with 9 bases between. The CDR3 sequence is CASSVDGTGELFF. The CDR3 bases are TGTGCCAGCAGTGTGGATGGGACCGGGGAGCTGTTTTTT.